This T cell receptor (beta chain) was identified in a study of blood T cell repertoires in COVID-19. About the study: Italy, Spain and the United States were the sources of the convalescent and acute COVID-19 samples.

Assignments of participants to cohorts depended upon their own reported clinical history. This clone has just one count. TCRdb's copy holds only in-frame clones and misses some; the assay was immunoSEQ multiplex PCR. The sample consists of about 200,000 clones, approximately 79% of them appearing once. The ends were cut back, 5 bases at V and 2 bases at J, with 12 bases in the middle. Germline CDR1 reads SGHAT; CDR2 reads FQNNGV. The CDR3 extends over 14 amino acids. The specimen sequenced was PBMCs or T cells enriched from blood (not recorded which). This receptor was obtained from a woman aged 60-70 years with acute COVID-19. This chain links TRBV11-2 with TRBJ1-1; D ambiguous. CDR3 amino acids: CASSPITTNTEAFF. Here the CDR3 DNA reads TGTGCCAGCAGCCCAATAACAACCAACACTGAAGCTTTCTTT.